This T cell receptor (beta chain) was sequenced during a study of blood T cell repertoires in COVID-19. Study information: Sites in the United States, Italy and Spain provided acute and convalescent COVID-19 samples. The analysed material was cDNA or gDNA that came from T cells, B-cell-depleted T cells, or PBMCs.

In Seattle, patients joined the study during active infection and were tracked longitudinally. The V gene's germline CDR1 is SGHRS and CDR2 YFSETQ. Trimming took 3 bases from V and 7 from J; bases not matched to a gene: 8. This CDR3 contains 14 residues. Per the original methods: Reference gene primers were amplified, and this amplification served to estimate nucleated cell counts. Sequencing used immunoSEQ multiplex PCR; TCRdb keeps in-frame clones, though not all of them. The DNA gave D and trimming, while V, J and clone size come from that table. The data show 300,000 to 400,000 clones, around 87% seen once.

Sequencing was carried out using peripheral blood. The clonotype was recovered from a woman aged 60 to 75 with COVID-19, enrolled during active disease. The gene calls are TRBV5-1 and TRBJ2-5; 8 nucleotides line up with TRBD2. The CDR3 nucleotides read TGCGCCAGCAGCTCGGCCAGCGGGGGCCTGACCCAGTACTTC. Its protein is CASSSASGGLTQYF.